This T cell receptor beta chain derives from a study of vaccination effects on CD4 cells after COVID-19. For the study at large: Sequencing in the ViraFEST assay came after antigen-specific CD4+ T cells had been expanded with viral peptide pools, which were used to stimulate PBMC. A median of 72 days separated the second dose and sampling.

A word on this clone: Its antigen remains unidentified.

TCRdb's copy holds only in-frame clones and misses some; the assay was immunoSEQ multiplex PCR. The sample includes fewer than 40,000 clones, around 70% seen only once; the top ten take more than 12%. Culture lasted about 10 days before CD4+ T cell isolation. Either the BNT162b2 or mRNA-1273 vaccine was given to participants in two doses. Cultures received IL-2 medium that replaced half the medium on days 3 and 7. Overall study findings and caveats: Healthy vaccine recipients' vaccine-induced clones were almost all SARS-CoV-2 mono-reactive.

This TCR was recovered from a human donor who received a COVID-19 vaccine. Source: CD4+ T cells from PBMCs cultured without peptide, taken after COVID-19 vaccination.

The CDR3 DNA is TGTGCCATCAGTGACGGGGAGACCCAGTACTTC. It translates to CAISDGETQYF. The rearrangement joins TRBV10-3 to TRBJ2-5; D remains ambiguous. Between the trimmed V and J ends, which lost 3 bases and 5 bases, there was a span of 4 bases. The CDR3 spans 11 residues. Germline loops: CDR1 ENHRY, CDR2 SYGVKD.